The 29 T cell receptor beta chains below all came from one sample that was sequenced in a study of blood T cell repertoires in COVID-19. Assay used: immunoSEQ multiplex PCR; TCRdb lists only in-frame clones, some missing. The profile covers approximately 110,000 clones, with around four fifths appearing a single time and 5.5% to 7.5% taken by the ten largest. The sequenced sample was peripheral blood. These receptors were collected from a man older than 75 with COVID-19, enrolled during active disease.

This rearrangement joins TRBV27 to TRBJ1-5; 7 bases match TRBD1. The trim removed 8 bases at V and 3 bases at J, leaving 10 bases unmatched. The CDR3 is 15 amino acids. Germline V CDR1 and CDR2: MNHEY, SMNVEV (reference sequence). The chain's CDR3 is CASRSGQVYNQPQHF. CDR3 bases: TGTGCCAGCCGCTCCGGACAGGTTTACAATCAGCCCCAGCATTTT.

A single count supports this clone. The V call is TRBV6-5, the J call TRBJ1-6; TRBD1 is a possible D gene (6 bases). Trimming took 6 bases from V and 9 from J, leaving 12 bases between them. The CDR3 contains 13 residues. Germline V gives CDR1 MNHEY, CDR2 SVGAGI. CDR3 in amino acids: CASRGQLGSPLHF. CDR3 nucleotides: TGTGCCAGCAGAGGACAGTTGGGTTCACCCCTCCACTTT.

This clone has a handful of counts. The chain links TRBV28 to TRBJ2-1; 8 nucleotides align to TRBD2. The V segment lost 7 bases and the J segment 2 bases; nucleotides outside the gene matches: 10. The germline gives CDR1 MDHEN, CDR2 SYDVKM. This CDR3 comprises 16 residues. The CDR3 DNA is TGTGCCAGCACCCCGCGGCTAGCGGGTACCTACAATGAGCAGTTCTTC. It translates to CASTPRLAGTYNEQFF. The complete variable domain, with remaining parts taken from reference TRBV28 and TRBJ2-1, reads DVKVTQSSRYLVKRTGEKVFLECVQDMDHENMFWYRQDPGLGLRLIYFSYDVKMKEKGDIPEGYSVSREKKERFSLILESASTNQTSMYLCASTPRLAGTYNEQFFGPGTRLTVL.

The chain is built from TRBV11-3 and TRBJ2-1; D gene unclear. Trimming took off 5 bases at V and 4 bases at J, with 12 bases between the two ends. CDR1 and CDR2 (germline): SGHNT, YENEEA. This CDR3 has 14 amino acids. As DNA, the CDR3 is TGTGCCAGCAGCCAGAGGAGTAGATACAATGAGCAGTTCTTC. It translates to CASSQRSRYNEQFF.

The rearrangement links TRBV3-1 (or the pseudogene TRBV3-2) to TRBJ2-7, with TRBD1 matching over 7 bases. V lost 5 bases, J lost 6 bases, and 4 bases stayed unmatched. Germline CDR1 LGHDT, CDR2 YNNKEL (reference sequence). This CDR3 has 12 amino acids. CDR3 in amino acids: CASSSQGFEQYF. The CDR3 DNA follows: TGTGCCAGCAGCTCACAGGGGTTCGAGCAGTACTTC.

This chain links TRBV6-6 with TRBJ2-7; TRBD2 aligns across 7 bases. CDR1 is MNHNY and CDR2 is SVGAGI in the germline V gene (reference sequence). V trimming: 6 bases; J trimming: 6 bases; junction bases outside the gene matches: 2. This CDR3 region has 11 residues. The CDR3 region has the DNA TGTGCCAGCAGCACTAGCGCCGAGCAGTACTTC. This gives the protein CASSTSAEQYF.

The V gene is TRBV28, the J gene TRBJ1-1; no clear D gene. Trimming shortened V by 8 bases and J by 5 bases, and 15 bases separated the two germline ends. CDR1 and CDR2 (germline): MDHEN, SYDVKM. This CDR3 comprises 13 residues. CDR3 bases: TGTGCCAGCTGTGGAGGTATGAGGACTGAAGCTTTCTTT. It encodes CASCGGMRTEAFF.

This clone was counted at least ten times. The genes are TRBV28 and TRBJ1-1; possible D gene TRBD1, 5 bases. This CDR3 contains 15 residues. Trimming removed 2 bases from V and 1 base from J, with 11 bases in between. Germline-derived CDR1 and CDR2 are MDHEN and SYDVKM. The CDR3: CASSLTGAGNTEAFF. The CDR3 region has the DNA TGTGCCAGCAGTTTAACTGGGGCTGGGAACACTGAAGCTTTCTTT.

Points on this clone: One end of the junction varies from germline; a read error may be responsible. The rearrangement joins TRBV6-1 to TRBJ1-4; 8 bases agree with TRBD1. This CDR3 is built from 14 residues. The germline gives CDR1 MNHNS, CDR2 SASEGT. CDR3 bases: TGTGCCAGCAGAGAAGCAGGGGGCACGGAAAAACTGTTTTTT. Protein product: CASREAGGTEKLFF.

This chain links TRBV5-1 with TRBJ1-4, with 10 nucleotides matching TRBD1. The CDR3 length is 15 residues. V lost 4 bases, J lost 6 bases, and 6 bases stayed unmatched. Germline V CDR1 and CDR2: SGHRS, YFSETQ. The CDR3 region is CASSTLGTGDEKLFF. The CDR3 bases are TGCGCCAGCAGCACCCTAGGGACAGGGGATGAAAAACTGTTTTTT.

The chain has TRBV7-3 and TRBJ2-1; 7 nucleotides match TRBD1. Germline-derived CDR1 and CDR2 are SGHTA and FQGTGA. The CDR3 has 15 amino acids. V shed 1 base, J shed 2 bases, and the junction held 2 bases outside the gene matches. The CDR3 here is CASSLIGGTYNEQFF. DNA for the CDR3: TGTGCCAGCAGCTTAATAGGGGGCACCTACAATGAGCAGTTCTTC.

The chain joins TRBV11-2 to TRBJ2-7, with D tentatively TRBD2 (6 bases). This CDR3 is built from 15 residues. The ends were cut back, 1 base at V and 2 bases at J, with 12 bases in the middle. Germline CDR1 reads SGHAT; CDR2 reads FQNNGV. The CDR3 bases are TGTGCCAGCAGCTTAGGACTAGACCCTCCCTACGAGCAGTACTTC. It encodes CASSLGLDPPYEQYF.

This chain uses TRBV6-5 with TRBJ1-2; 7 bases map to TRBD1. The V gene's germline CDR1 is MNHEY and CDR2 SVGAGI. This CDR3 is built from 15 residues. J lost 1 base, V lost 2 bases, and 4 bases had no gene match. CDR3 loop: CASSYTGAGNYGYTF. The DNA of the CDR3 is TGTGCCAGCAGTTACACAGGGGCGGGTAACTATGGCTACACCTTC.

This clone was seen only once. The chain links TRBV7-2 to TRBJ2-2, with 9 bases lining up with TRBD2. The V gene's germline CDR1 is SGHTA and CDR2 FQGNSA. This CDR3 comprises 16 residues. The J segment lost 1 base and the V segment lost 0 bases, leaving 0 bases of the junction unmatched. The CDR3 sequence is CASSLALAGNTGELFF. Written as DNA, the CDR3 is TGTGCCAGCAGCTTAGCACTAGCGGGGAACACCGGGGAGCTGTTTTTT. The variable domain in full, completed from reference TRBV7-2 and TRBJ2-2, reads GAGVSQSPSNKVTEKGKDVELRCDPISGHTALYWYRQSLGQGLEFLIYFQGNSAPDKSGLPSDRFSAERTGGSVSTLTIQRTQQEDSAVYLCASSLALAGNTGELFFGEGSRLTVL.

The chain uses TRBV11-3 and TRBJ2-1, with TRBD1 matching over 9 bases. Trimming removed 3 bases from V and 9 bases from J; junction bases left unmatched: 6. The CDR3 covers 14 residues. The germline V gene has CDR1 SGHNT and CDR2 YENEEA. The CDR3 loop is CASSFGQGWSEQFF. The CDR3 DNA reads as TGTGCCAGCAGCTTCGGACAGGGGTGGAGTGAGCAGTTCTTC.

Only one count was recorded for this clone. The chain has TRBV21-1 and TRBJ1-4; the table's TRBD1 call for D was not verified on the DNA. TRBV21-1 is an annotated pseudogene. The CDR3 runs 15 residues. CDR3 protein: CASSKEGDNREKLFF. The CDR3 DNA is TGTGCCAGCAGCAAAGAGGGGGACAACCGAGAAAAACTGTTTTTT.

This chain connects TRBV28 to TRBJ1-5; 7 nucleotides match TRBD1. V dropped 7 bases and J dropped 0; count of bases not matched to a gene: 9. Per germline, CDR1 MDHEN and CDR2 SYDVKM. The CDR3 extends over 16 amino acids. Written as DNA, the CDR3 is TGTGCCAGCACCCTTAGGACAGGACCTAGCAATCAGCCCCAGCATTTT. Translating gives CASTLRTGPSNQPQHF.

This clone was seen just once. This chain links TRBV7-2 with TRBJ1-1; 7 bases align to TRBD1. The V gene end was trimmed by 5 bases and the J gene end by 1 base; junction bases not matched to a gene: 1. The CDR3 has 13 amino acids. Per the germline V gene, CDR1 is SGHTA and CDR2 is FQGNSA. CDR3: CASSQGGNTEAFF. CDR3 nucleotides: TGTGCCAGCAGCCAGGGGGGGAACACTGAAGCTTTCTTT.

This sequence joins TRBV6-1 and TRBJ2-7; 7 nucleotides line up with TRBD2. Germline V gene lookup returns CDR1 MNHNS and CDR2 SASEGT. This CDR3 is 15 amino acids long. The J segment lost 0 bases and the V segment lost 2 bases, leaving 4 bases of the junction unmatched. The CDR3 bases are TGTGCCAGCAGTGAAATCGGCGGGAGCTCCTACGAGCAGTACTTC. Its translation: CASSEIGGSSYEQYF.

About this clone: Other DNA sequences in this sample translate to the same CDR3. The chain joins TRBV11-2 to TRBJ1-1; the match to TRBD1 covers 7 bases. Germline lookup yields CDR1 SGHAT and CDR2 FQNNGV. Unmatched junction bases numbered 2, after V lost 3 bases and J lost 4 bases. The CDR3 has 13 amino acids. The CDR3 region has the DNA TGTGCCAGCAGCTTCAACAGGGGCACTGAAGCTTTCTTT. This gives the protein CASSFNRGTEAFF.

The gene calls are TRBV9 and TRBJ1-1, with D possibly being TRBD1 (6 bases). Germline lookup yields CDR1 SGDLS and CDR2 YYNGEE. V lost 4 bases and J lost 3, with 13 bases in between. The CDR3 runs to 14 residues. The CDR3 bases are TGTGCCAGCAGCCGGGAGGGGGAGGACACTGAAGCTTTCTTT. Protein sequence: CASSREGEDTEAFF.

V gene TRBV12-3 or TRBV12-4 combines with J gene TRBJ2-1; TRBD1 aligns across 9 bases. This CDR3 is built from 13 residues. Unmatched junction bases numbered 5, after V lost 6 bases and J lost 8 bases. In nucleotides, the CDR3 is TGTGCCAGCAGCCGGGACAGGGAGGATGAGCAGTTCTTC. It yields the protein CASSRDREDEQFF.

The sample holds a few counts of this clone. The CDR3 DNA reads as TGTGCCAGCAGTGAGTCGGGCAGGGACAATCAGCCCCAGCATTTT. Translation: CASSESGRDNQPQHF. The chain has TRBV2 and TRBJ1-5; possible D gene TRBD1, 5 bases. The germline V gene encodes CDR1 SNHLY and CDR2 FYNNEI. The ends were cut back, 3 bases at V and 3 bases at J, with 12 bases in the middle. CDR3 length: 15 amino acids.

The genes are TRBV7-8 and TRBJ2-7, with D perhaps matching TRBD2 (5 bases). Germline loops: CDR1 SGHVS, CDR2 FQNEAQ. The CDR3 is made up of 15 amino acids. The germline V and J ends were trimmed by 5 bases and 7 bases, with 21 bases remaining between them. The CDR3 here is CASSNGIGSRTEQYF. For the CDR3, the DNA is TGTGCCAGCAGCAACGGGATCGGCAGTCGGACGGAGCAGTACTTC.

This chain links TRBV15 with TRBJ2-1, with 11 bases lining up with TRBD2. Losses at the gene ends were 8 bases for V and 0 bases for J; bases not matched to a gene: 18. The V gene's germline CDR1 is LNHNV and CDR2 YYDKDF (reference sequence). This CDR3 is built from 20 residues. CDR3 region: CATRPGPGTSGTSSYNEQFF. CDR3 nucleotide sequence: TGTGCCACCCGACCAGGACCCGGGACTAGCGGAACGAGCTCCTACAATGAGCAGTTCTTC. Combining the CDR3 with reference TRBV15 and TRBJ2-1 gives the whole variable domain DAMVIQNPRYQVTQFGKPVTLSCSQTLNHNVMYWYQQKSSQAPKLLFHYYDKDFNNEADTPDNFQSRRPNTSFCFLDIRSPGLGDTAMYLCATRPGPGTSGTSSYNEQFFGPGTRLTVL.

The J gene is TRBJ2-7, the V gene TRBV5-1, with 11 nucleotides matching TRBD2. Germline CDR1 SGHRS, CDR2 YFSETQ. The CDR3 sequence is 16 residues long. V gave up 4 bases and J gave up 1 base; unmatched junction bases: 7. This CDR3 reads CASSPGGTSGSYEQYF. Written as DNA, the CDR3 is TGCGCCAGCAGCCCGGGGGGGACTAGCGGTTCCTACGAGCAGTACTTC. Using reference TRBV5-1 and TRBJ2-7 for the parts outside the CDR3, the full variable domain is KAGVTQTPRYLIKTRGQQVTLSCSPISGHRSVSWYQQTPGQGLQFLFEYFSETQRNKGNFPGRFSGRQFSNSRSEMNVSTLELGDSALYLCASSPGGTSGSYEQYFGPGTRLTVT.

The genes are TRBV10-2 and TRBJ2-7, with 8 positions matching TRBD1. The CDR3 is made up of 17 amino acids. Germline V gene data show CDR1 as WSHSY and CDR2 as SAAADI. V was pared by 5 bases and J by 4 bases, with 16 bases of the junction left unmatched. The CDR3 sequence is CASSRRAGGAESYEQYF. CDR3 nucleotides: TGCGCCAGCAGTCGAAGGGCAGGGGGCGCGGAAAGTTACGAGCAGTACTTC.

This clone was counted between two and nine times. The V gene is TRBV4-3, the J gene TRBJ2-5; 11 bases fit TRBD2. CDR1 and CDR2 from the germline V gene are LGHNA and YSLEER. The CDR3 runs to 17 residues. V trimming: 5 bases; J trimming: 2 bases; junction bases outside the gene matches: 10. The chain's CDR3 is CASSEGASGRQQETQYF. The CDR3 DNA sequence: TGCGCCAGCAGCGAAGGGGCTAGCGGGAGGCAGCAAGAGACCCAGTACTTC.

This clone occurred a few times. The chain's CDR3 is CASSYQGTYGYTF. CDR3 nucleotide sequence: TGTGCCAGCAGTTACCAGGGGACCTATGGCTACACCTTC. This chain uses TRBV6-5 with TRBJ1-2, with a possible D match to TRBD1 (6 bases). V lost 2 bases and J lost 4, with 8 bases in between. Germline assignment: CDR1 MNHEY and CDR2 SVGAGI. The length of the CDR3 is 13 residues.